These 32 T cell receptor beta chains were sequenced from one sample in a study of PD-1 blockade in classical Hodgkin lymphoma (TCRdb year 2020). Library generation was performed with the immunoSEQ multiplex PCR assay. This immuneACCESS table, as held by TCRdb, lists in-frame sequences with V and J called but not all clones. Of the missing ones, under half trace to an unresolved V gene in checked studies; the others have no known cause. The sample table contains tens of thousands of clones; only one count was recorded for around nine tenths of them. About 8% of the sample is in the top ten clones. In the paper's terms, the time point label means: cycle 4 day 1 (C4D1), after less than seven weeks of nivolumab. Relapse after autologous stem cell transplantation had occurred in all trial patients, and cohorts A, B and C were distinguished by prior brentuximab vedotin exposure. The sequenced sample was peripheral blood mononuclear cells (PBMCs), obtained before the fourth cycle of nivolumab. The source of these receptors is a human donor with classical Hodgkin lymphoma.

The V and J genes are TRBV20-1 and TRBJ1-1; D ambiguous. CDR3 length: 11 amino acids. Looked up from germline, CDR1 is DFQATT and CDR2 is SNEGSKA (reference sequence). Between the trimmed V and J ends, which lost 7 bases and 4 bases, there was a span of 10 bases. The CDR3, as DNA: TGCAGTGTTAGGATTGGCACTGAAGCTTTCTTT. This gives the protein CSVRIGTEAFF.

The chain has TRBV7-9 and TRBJ2-2; D gene uncertain. CDR3 length: 12 residues. CDR1 and CDR2 (germline): SEHNR, FQNEAQ (reference sequence). Deletions cut 3 bases from V and 8 bases from J, with 7 bases between. CDR3 region: CASSFGPGELFF. The CDR3 DNA follows: TGTGCCAGCAGCTTCGGCCCTGGGGAGCTGTTTTTT.

The rearrangement links TRBV10-3 to TRBJ1-3; weak D call: TRBD1 (5 bases). The V gene lost 6 bases and the J gene lost 8 bases, with 17 bases spanning the gap. In germline, CDR1 is ENHRY, CDR2 SYGVKD. This CDR3 spans 14 amino acids. The CDR3 here is CAIRGRDALDTIYF. The CDR3 bases are TGTGCCATCAGGGGTCGGGACGCCTTGGACACCATATATTTT.

V is TRBV5-4 and J is TRBJ2-7; 8 bases align to TRBD2. Germline V CDR1 and CDR2: SGHNT, YYREEE (reference sequence). Germline trimming cut 4 bases from V and 2 bases from J; bases unmatched to any gene: 8. The CDR3 totals 15 residues. The CDR3: CASSAGGGTAYEQYF. DNA for the CDR3: TGTGCCAGCAGCGCCGGCGGGGGGACGGCCTACGAGCAGTACTTC.

This chain links TRBV7-9 with TRBJ2-1, with 7 positions matching TRBD1. V shed 3 bases, J shed 1 base, and the junction held 3 bases outside the gene matches. The CDR3 length is 15 residues. Germline CDR1 SEHNR, CDR2 FQNEAQ (reference sequence). CDR3 nucleotides: TGTGCCAGCAGCTTGACAGGGATTTCCTACAATGAGCAGTTCTTC. Translated: CASSLTGISYNEQFF.

The chain links TRBV6-4 to TRBJ1-1; possibly TRBD1 for D (6 bases). The V gene's germline CDR1 is MRHNA and CDR2 SNTAGT. The CDR3 sequence is 20 residues long. The V end lost 3 bases, the J end lost 6 bases, and 32 bases lay between the germline ends. The CDR3 sequence is CASSERDNCVSPPRGSEAFF. CDR3 sequence (DNA): TGTGCCAGCAGTGAGAGGGACAACTGCGTCAGCCCCCCACGTGGGTCTGAAGCTTTCTTT.

The chain employs TRBV7-6 and TRBJ2-7, with TRBD2 identical over 11 bases. V lost 5 bases, J lost 0 bases, and 9 bases stayed unmatched. The CDR3 extends over 17 amino acids. Germline V gene lookup returns CDR1 SGHVS and CDR2 FNYEAQ. The CDR3 is CASSKLAGGLSSYEQYF. The CDR3 DNA is TGTGCCAGCAGCAAGCTAGCGGGGGGACTTAGCTCCTACGAGCAGTACTTC.

This chain uses TRBV19 with TRBJ1-4; 8 bases line up with TRBD1. Trimming at V came to 2 bases and at J to 11 bases, leaving 4 bases not matched to a gene. Germline lookup yields CDR1 LNHDA and CDR2 SQIVND (reference sequence). The CDR3 runs 13 residues. As DNA, the CDR3 is TGTGCCAGTAGTATAAGCAGGGGGCCGAAACTGTTTTTT. Protein product: CASSISRGPKLFF. The whole variable domain, filled in from reference TRBV19 and TRBJ1-4, reads DGGITQSPKYLFRKEGQNVTLSCEQNLNHDAMYWYRQDPGQGLRLIYYSQIVNDFQKGDIAEGYSVSREKKESFPLTVTSAQKNPTAFYLCASSISRGPKLFFGSGTQLSVL.

The V and J genes are TRBV27 and TRBJ1-1; D not certain. The germline V and J ends were trimmed by 4 bases and 12 bases, with 12 bases remaining between them. Germline-derived CDR1 and CDR2 are MNHEY and SMNVEV (reference sequence). The CDR3 spans 11 residues. The CDR3 protein is CASSSSLLTFF. DNA for the CDR3: TGTGCCAGCAGTTCCTCTCTCCTGACTTTCTTT.

CDR3 amino acids: CASSLVWGSGNTIYF. As DNA, the CDR3 is TGTGCCAGCAGCTTAGTATGGGGCTCTGGAAACACCATATATTTT. This chain joins TRBV7-2 and TRBJ1-3, with D hard to call. The CDR3 spans 15 residues. Trimming pared 1 base from V and 0 bases from J, leaving 7 bases between. CDR1 and CDR2 (germline): SGHTA, FQGNSA.

In the case of this clone: This same CDR3 is encoded by further DNA sequences in the sample. The chain has TRBV7-2 and TRBJ1-5; D is possibly TRBD1 (5 bases). The germline CDR1 and CDR2 sequences are SGHTA and FQGNSA. The CDR3 consists of 14 residues. V was shortened by 2 bases and J by 4 bases, with 9 bases between the two germline ends. This chain's CDR3 is CASSLRQGNQPQHF. CDR3 nucleotide sequence: TGTGCCAGCAGCTTACGGCAGGGTAATCAGCCCCAGCATTTT.

The chain couples TRBV27 to TRBJ2-7; the D is unclear. The germline V gene has CDR1 MNHEY and CDR2 SMNVEV (reference sequence). CDR3 length: 14 amino acids. Trimming left V 8 bases short and J 5 bases short, with 19 bases between. In DNA, the CDR3 is TGTGCCAGCGGTAGAATCGGGTCCTACAACGAGCAGTACTTC. Its translation is CASGRIGSYNEQYF.

This chain links TRBV28 with TRBJ2-7; D is ambiguous. The CDR3 runs to 15 residues. CDR1 MDHEN and CDR2 SYDVKM come from the germline V gene. Deletions cut 2 bases from V and 5 bases from J, with 16 bases between. The CDR3 nucleotides read TGTGCCAGCAGTTTAGAAGTCCGGGTGGGGAACGAGCAGTACTTC. It yields the protein CASSLEVRVGNEQYF. The variable domain in full, completed from reference TRBV28 and TRBJ2-7, reads DVKVTQSSRYLVKRTGEKVFLECVQDMDHENMFWYRQDPGLGLRLIYFSYDVKMKEKGDIPEGYSVSREKKERFSLILESASTNQTSMYLCASSLEVRVGNEQYFGPGTRLTVT.

V is TRBV5-4 and J is TRBJ2-5, with a possible D match to TRBD2 (5 bases). Germline V lookup: CDR1 SGHNT, CDR2 YYREEE (reference sequence). The ends were cut back, 3 bases at V and 5 bases at J, with 17 bases in the middle. The CDR3 contains 15 residues. The CDR3 spells CASSSYEVEVETQYF. CDR3 DNA: TGTGCCAGCAGCTCATACGAGGTGGAGGTTGAGACCCAGTACTTC. Looking up the rest from reference TRBV5-4 and TRBJ2-5 gives the full variable domain: ETGVTQSPTHLIKTRGQQVTLRCSSQSGHNTVSWYQQALGQGPQFIFQYYREEENGRGNFPPRFSGLQFPNYSSELNVNALELDDSALYLCASSSYEVEVETQYFGPGTRLLVL.

The rearrangement links TRBV7-3 to TRBJ2-5, with TRBD1 matching 9 bases. Trimming took 5 bases from V and 5 from J; bases not matched to a gene: 3. The germline V gene has CDR1 SGHTA and CDR2 FQGTGA. CDR3 length equals 13 residues. CDR3 DNA sequence: TGTGCCAGCAGCCAAGGGACAGGGGAGACCCAGTACTTC. As protein: CASSQGTGETQYF. The whole variable domain, filled in from reference TRBV7-3 and TRBJ2-5, reads GAGVSQTPSNKVTEKGKYVELRCDPISGHTALYWYRQSLGQGPEFLIYFQGTGAADDSGLPNDRFFAVRPEGSVSTLKIQRTERGDSAVYLCASSQGTGETQYFGPGTRLLVL.

This chain joins TRBV10-3 and TRBJ2-5, with D perhaps matching TRBD1 or TRBD2 (7 bases each). The CDR3 length is 17 residues. Germline CDR1 and CDR2: ENHRY and SYGVKD. Trimming removed 11 bases at V and 1 base at J, with 26 bases between. Here the CDR3 DNA reads TGTGCCTCTCAGGGGGGGATGGAGGCAACCCGCCAAGAGACCCAGTACTTC. Translated, it gives CASQGGMEATRQETQYF.

The chain combines TRBV7-2 with TRBJ2-1; D is uncertain. The CDR3 has 13 residues. Trimming removed 4 bases at V and 3 bases at J, with 7 bases between. The V gene's germline CDR1 is SGHTA and CDR2 FQGNSA. The CDR3 sequence is CASSSSVYNEQFF. CDR3 DNA sequence: TGTGCCAGCAGCTCGTCAGTCTACAATGAGCAGTTCTTC.

The chain recombines TRBV4-1 with TRBJ2-1, with 12 positions matching TRBD2. The J segment lost 0 bases and the V segment lost 0 bases, leaving 12 bases of the junction unmatched. This CDR3 contains 21 residues. CDR1 is MGHRA, CDR2 YSYEKL, per germline. As DNA, the CDR3 is TGCGCCAGCAGCCAAGAAGGGGCCGGGCTAGCGGGGGGGCTCTCCTACAATGAGCAGTTCTTC. Amino acids: CASSQEGAGLAGGLSYNEQFF.

This chain connects TRBV7-9 to TRBJ2-7, with TRBD2 matching over 9 bases. Germline trimming cut 5 bases from V and 2 bases from J; bases unmatched to any gene: 10. Germline values: CDR1 SEHNR, CDR2 FQNEAQ (reference sequence). This CDR3 comprises 16 residues. The CDR3: CASSTSSGTLAYEQYF. The DNA for the CDR3 is TGTGCCAGCAGCACCTCTAGCGGGACTCTTGCCTACGAGCAGTACTTC.

This chain connects TRBV18 to TRBJ2-3; 9 bases are shared with TRBD2. CDR3 length: 16 residues. Germline CDR1 is KGHSH and CDR2 is LQKENI. Trimming at V came to 0 bases and at J to 1 base, leaving 2 bases not matched to a gene. CDR3 coding DNA: TGTGCCAGCTCACCACCACTAGCGGGTGGCACAGATACGCAGTATTTT. Translation: CASSPPLAGGTDTQYF.

This clone was picked up one time. The CDR3 nucleotides read TGTGCCAGTAGTACGACAGGGTCTGGGGCCAACGTCCTGACTTTC. Translating gives CASSTTGSGANVLTF. The chain uses TRBV19 and TRBJ2-6; TRBD1 matches 7 bases. In germline, CDR1 is LNHDA, CDR2 SQIVND (reference sequence). CDR3 length: 15 residues. J was trimmed by 1 base and V by 4 bases; bases with no gene match: 1.

The chain is built from TRBV5-8 and TRBJ2-7; TRBD1 matches 9 bases. CDR3 length equals 15 residues. J lost 0 bases, V lost 4 bases, and 5 bases had no gene match. Germline V gives CDR1 SGHTS, CDR2 YDEGEE. The CDR3 protein is CASSLGQGSSYEQYF. The CDR3, as DNA: TGTGCCAGCAGCCTGGGACAGGGATCCTCCTACGAGCAGTACTTC.

The chain uses TRBV5-1 and TRBJ2-2; 9 bases align to TRBD2. This CDR3 is built from 16 residues. J was trimmed by 7 bases and V by 4 bases; bases with no gene match: 11. CDR1 is SGHRS and CDR2 is YFSETQ in the germline V gene. The CDR3 protein is CASSPLSGSARGELFF. CDR3 nucleotide sequence: TGCGCCAGCAGCCCCCTTAGCGGGAGTGCTCGCGGGGAGCTGTTTTTT.

The V gene is TRBV11-3, the J gene TRBJ2-7; D not resolved. The germline V and J ends were trimmed by 4 bases and 0 bases, with 10 bases remaining between them. The CDR3 contains 14 residues. The germline CDR1 and CDR2 sequences are SGHNT and YENEEA. DNA of the CDR3: TGTGCCAGCAGCTCCCTCGATCACTCCTACGAGCAGTACTTC. Residues: CASSSLDHSYEQYF.

In this sample, this clone turned up once. The rearrangement links TRBV9 to TRBJ2-5; D remains unclear. The CDR3 sequence is 14 residues long. Germline lookup yields CDR1 SGDLS and CDR2 YYNGEE. The V gene lost 1 base and the J gene lost 0 bases, with 7 bases spanning the gap. CDR3 bases: TGTGCCAGCAGCGTAAACGATCACCAAGAGACCCAGTACTTC. It is translated as CASSVNDHQETQYF.

This sequence joins TRBV7-9 and TRBJ1-4; 10 bases agree with TRBD1. This CDR3 is built from 14 residues. V shed 5 bases, J shed 8 bases, and the junction held 5 bases outside the gene matches. Germline lookup yields CDR1 SEHNR and CDR2 FQNEAQ (reference sequence). The CDR3 loop reads CASSTGQGYEKLFF. The CDR3 DNA sequence: TGTGCCAGCAGCACGGGACAGGGGTACGAAAAACTGTTTTTT.

The chain is built from TRBV28 and TRBJ2-2; D may be TRBD2 (6 bases). V was shortened by 6 bases and J by 2 bases, with 13 bases between the two germline ends. CDR3 length: 15 residues. Germline CDR1 is MDHEN and CDR2 is SYDVKM. CDR3 region: CASRPPGTNTGELFF. In DNA form, the CDR3 reads TGTGCCAGCAGGCCCCCCGGGACTAACACCGGGGAGCTGTTTTTT.

The J gene is TRBJ2-3, the V gene TRBV5-6; D unresolved. Trimming pared 0 bases from V and 5 bases from J, leaving 4 bases between. This CDR3 is built from 12 residues. CDR1 is SGHDT, CDR2 YYEEEE, per germline. The CDR3 region is CASSLAVDTQYF. As DNA, the CDR3 is TGTGCCAGCAGCTTGGCCGTAGATACGCAGTATTTT.

There are a few counts of this clone. The V call is TRBV27, the J call TRBJ2-6, with D hard to call. The V gene lost 7 bases and the J gene lost 3 bases, with 10 bases spanning the gap. Germline values: CDR1 MNHEY, CDR2 SMNVEV (reference sequence). The CDR3 spans 14 residues. The CDR3 loop is CASKKISGANVLTF. CDR3 DNA sequence: TGTGCCAGCAAGAAGATAAGTGGGGCCAACGTCCTGACTTTC.

V usage is TRBV5-1 and J usage is TRBJ1-2; 9 bases match TRBD1. The germline V gene has CDR1 SGHRS and CDR2 YFSETQ. Germline trimming cut 4 bases from V and 5 bases from J; bases unmatched to any gene: 6. The CDR3 spans 14 residues. CDR3 protein: CASSRDRAGYGYTF. The CDR3 DNA sequence: TGCGCCAGCAGCCGGGACAGGGCGGGGTATGGCTACACCTTC.

The rearrangement joins TRBV19 to TRBJ1-1, with 8 bases lining up with TRBD1. Trimming took 5 bases from V and 6 from J; bases not matched to a gene: 8. The CDR3 runs 14 residues. The germline V gene encodes CDR1 LNHDA and CDR2 SQIVND (reference sequence). CDR3 sequence: CASSSTQGVPEAFF. CDR3 in DNA: TGTGCCAGTAGTTCGACACAGGGGGTTCCTGAAGCTTTCTTT.

This chain joins TRBV5-1 and TRBJ2-3, with D unresolved. The CDR3 spans 13 residues. Germline-derived CDR1 and CDR2 are SGHRS and YFSETQ. V lost 3 bases and J lost 3, with 8 bases in between. The CDR3 DNA sequence: TGCGCCAGCAGCTCGCGAGTTACAGATACGCAGTATTTT. It yields the protein CASSSRVTDTQYF.